Here is one TCR beta chain with its context. The sample is drawn from a study of blood T cell repertoires in COVID-19. Whole-study context: Collection of acute and convalescent COVID-19 samples took place in the United States, Italy and Spain.

The CDR3 runs 13 residues. Trimming left V 6 bases short and J 3 bases short, with 11 bases between. Germline loops: CDR1 KGHSH, CDR2 LQKENI. Data came from immunoSEQ multiplex PCR; TCRdb stores just in-frame clones and leaves some out. In the table there are hundreds of thousands of clones, approximately 83% of which are singletons. This sequence originates from a middle-aged woman with active or convalescent COVID-19. Input material: peripheral blood. V is TRBV18 and J is TRBJ1-2, with D perhaps TRBD1 (5 bases). The CDR3 DNA sequence: TGTGCCAGCTCCCCTGACAGTTACTATGGCTACACCTTC. As protein: CASSPDSYYGYTF.